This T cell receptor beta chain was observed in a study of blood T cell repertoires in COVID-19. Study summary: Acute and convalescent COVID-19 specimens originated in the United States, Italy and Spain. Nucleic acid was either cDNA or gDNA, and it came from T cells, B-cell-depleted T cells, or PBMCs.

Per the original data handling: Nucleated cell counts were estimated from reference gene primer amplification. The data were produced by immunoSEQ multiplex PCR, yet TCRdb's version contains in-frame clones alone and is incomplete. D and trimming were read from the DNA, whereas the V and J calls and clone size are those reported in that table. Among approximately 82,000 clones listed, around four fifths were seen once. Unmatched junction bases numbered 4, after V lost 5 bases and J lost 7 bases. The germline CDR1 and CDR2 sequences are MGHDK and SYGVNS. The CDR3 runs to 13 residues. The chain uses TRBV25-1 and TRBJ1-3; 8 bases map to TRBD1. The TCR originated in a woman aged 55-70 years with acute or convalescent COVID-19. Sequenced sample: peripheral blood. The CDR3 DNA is TGTGCCAGCAGTATGACAGGGGTCAACACCATATATTTT. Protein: CASSMTGVNTIYF.